The 10 T cell receptor beta chains given below trace back to one sample, sequenced in a study of cytotoxic CD8 clonotypes in ibrutinib-treated CLL. TCRdb's copy holds only in-frame clones and misses some; the assay was immunoSEQ multiplex PCR. The sample has over 75,000 clones, around 80% seen once; the top ten hold around 30%. The sample here was PBMCs, taken after 12 months of ibrutinib treatment. These receptors were obtained from a human donor with chronic lymphocytic leukemia.

V gene TRBV9 combines with J gene TRBJ1-3; tentatively, D is TRBD1 (5 bases). The CDR3 totals 16 residues. CDR1 and CDR2 from the germline V gene are SGDLS and YYNGEE. V lost 1 base and J lost 3, with 14 bases in between. The CDR3 sequence is CASSVLARAGGNTIYF. The CDR3 nucleotides read TGTGCCAGCAGCGTACTAGCCAGGGCGGGTGGAAACACCATATATTTT.

This clone was recorded once. The rearrangement uses TRBV14 and TRBJ2-2, with TRBD1 matching 10 bases. From germline, CDR1 is SGHDN and CDR2 FVKESK. This CDR3 has 14 residues. V lost 3 bases, J lost 7 bases, and 2 bases stayed unmatched. CDR3 loop: CASSQTGGGGELFF. The CDR3 region has the DNA TGTGCCAGCAGCCAGACAGGGGGCGGCGGGGAGCTGTTTTTT.

This chain links TRBV6-1 with TRBJ1-3; 9 bases map to TRBD1. The J segment lost 4 bases and the V segment lost 10 bases, leaving 8 bases of the junction unmatched. The CDR3 is made up of 14 amino acids. Germline CDR1 MNHNS, CDR2 SASEGT. The CDR3 is CAIRGQGPGNTIYF. CDR3 nucleotide sequence: TGTGCCATCAGGGGACAGGGACCGGGAAACACCATATATTTT.

In the case of this clone: Other DNA sequences of this sample code for an identical CDR3. The chain is built from TRBV18 and TRBJ2-2; 7 nucleotides agree with TRBD1. Germline V gene data show CDR1 as KGHSH and CDR2 as LQKENI. V lost 4 bases and J lost 3; bases outside the gene matches: 2. The CDR3 has 14 residues. CDR3 bases: TGTGCCAGCTCACGACAGGGCGACACCGGGGAGCTGTTTTTT. It is translated as CASSRQGDTGELFF.

The chain carries TRBV6-6 and TRBJ1-3; 7 bases fit TRBD1. Germline trimming cut 5 bases from V and 4 bases from J; bases unmatched to any gene: 11. The CDR3 runs 16 residues. The germline V gene encodes CDR1 MNHNY and CDR2 SVGAGI (reference sequence). This CDR3 is CASSRETGAAGNTIYF. The DNA of the CDR3 is TGTGCCAGCAGTAGAGAAACAGGGGCGGCGGGAAACACCATATATTTT.

The sample holds a few counts of this clone. This chain uses TRBV7-8 with TRBJ2-3; no reliable D call. Germline values: CDR1 SGHVS, CDR2 FQNEAQ. The ends were cut back, 3 bases at V and 4 bases at J, with 8 bases in the middle. The CDR3 extends over 13 amino acids. In nucleotides, the CDR3 is TGTGCCAGCAGCTTTCAACGGGCAGATACGCAGTATTTT. Its protein product is CASSFQRADTQYF.

The chain employs TRBV2 and TRBJ1-2, with D unclear. The ends were cut back, 1 base at V and 3 bases at J, with 9 bases in the middle. The CDR3 has 14 residues. Per germline, CDR1 SNHLY and CDR2 FYNNEI. CDR3 in DNA: TGTGCCAGCAGTGAAGGGGTAGATTACTATGGCTACACCTTC. Translated, it gives CASSEGVDYYGYTF.

J is TRBJ1-1 and V is TRBV28; D is uncertain. Germline V gene sequence: CDR1 MDHEN, CDR2 SYDVKM. This CDR3 has 15 amino acids. V lost 3 bases to trimming and J lost 1 base, with 12 bases between them. The CDR3 loop is CASSFIDGSNTEAFF. In DNA form, the CDR3 reads TGTGCCAGCAGTTTTATCGACGGCTCGAACACTGAAGCTTTCTTT.

The chain links TRBV4-2 to TRBJ1-4; D unclear. Trimming removed 4 bases at V and 8 bases at J, with 11 bases between. Germline assignment: CDR1 LGHNA and CDR2 YNFKEQ. This CDR3 region has 13 residues. In DNA, the CDR3 is TGTGCCAGCAGCCCTGAGCCGGTCGAAAAACTGTTTTTT. It translates to CASSPEPVEKLFF.

The gene calls are TRBV19 and TRBJ2-5; TRBD2 might be the D (6 bases). Trimming pared 0 bases from V and 3 bases from J, leaving 17 bases between. This CDR3 is built from 17 residues. Per germline, CDR1 LNHDA and CDR2 SQIVND (reference sequence). The CDR3 reads CASSIEGFRGSEETQYF. The CDR3, as DNA: TGTGCCAGTAGTATAGAGGGCTTCCGGGGGAGCGAAGAGACCCAGTACTTC.